The rows below give T cell receptor beta chains drawn from one sample of a study of cytomegalovirus exposure and HLA in healthy donors. Repertoires were generated with immunoSEQ multiplex PCR, while TCRdb's copy carries only in-frame clones and drops some. This sample has approximately 190,000 clones, with roughly 73% found just once. Material for sequencing was PBMCs. The receptors shown here come from a woman aged 25 to 39 in good health and CMV-seropositive. The CDR3 runs from the conserved cysteine through the conserved F or W. Each record gives: J gene, D gene, clone size, V gene, CDR3 DNA, CDR3 protein. A D gene is named only where the DNA matches it firmly. Clone size is not always given. Where it is, it says once, few, many or a class for expanded clones.

TRBJ1-1,-,few,TRBV18,TGTGCCAGCTCAGACAGGACGAACACTGAAGCTTTCTTT,CASSDRTNTEAFF
TRBJ2-4,-,-,TRBV7-9,TGTGCCAGCAGCTTATCTTCTGACATTCAGTACTTC,CASSLSSDIQYF
TRBJ2-7,TRBD1,few,TRBV4-1,TGCGCCAGCAGCCAAGTGGACAGGGGCACCGAGCAGTACTTC,CASSQVDRGTEQYF
TRBJ2-2,TRBD1,-,TRBV28,TGTGCCAGCAGTAGCACAGGGGGGAAGAACACCGGGGAGCTGTTTTTT,CASSSTGGKNTGELFF
TRBJ2-1,-,-,TRBV30,TGTGCCTGGATGTGGCCAGGGAATGAGCAGTTCTTC,CAWMWPGNEQFF
TRBJ2-1,-,-,TRBV7-2,TGTGCCAGCAGCCTCCAGGGTGCAGGCAATGAGCAGTTCTTC,CASSLQGAGNEQFF
TRBJ1-1,-,-,TRBV19,TGTGCCAGTAGTCTTCTGAGCCTAGGAACTGAAGCTTTCTTT,CASSLLSLGTEAFF
TRBJ2-1,-,-,TRBV4-2,TGTGCCAGCAGCCAAGCGGGGGCCTACAATGAGCAGTTCTTC,CASSQAGAYNEQFF
TRBJ1-5,-,-,TRBV19,TGTGCCAGCCTGGACAGTCTTGAAACCAATAGCAATCAGCCCCAGCATTTT,CASLDSLETNSNQPQHF
TRBJ1-1,TRBD1,-,TRBV5-4,TGTGCCAGCAGCTTCACAGGGGGAGGGGAAGCTTTCTTT,CASSFTGGGEAFF
TRBJ2-5,-,few,TRBV4-3,TGCGCCAGCAGCCAAGATCGAGAGACCCAGTACTTC,CASSQDRETQYF
TRBJ2-2,-,-,TRBV11-2,TGTGCCAGCAGCCCCCAGACTAGGAACACCGGGGAGCTGTTTTTT,CASSPQTRNTGELFF
TRBJ1-2,TRBD1,-,TRBV28,TGTGCCAGCAGTTTCGACAGGGGCGGCTACACCTTC,CASSFDRGGYTF
TRBJ1-6,TRBD1,-,TRBV28,TGTGCCAGCAGTTTATGGGCGGGACAGGGGCCCGGTTCACCCCTCCACTTT,CASSLWAGQGPGSPLHF
TRBJ1-1,TRBD1,-,TRBV2,TGTGCCAGCAGTGGCTTACAGGGGGCGAACACTGAAGCTTTCTTT,CASSGLQGANTEAFF
TRBJ1-6,-,-,TRBV25-1,TGTGCCAGCAGTGCCAGGGGAATAGCGCCCCTCCACTTT,CASSARGIAPLHF
TRBJ2-5,TRBD2,once,TRBV5-1,TGCGCCAGCAGCTGGGGACTAGCGGGGGGGAGCCAAGAGACCCAGTACTTC,CASSWGLAGGSQETQYF
TRBJ1-1,TRBD1,-,TRBV19,TGTGCCAGTAGTATAAGACAGGGTGGCACTGAAGCTTTCTTT,CASSIRQGGTEAFF
TRBJ2-7,-,-,TRBV28,TGTGCCAGCAGTCGCTCTCAGGGGAAGTCCTACGAGCAGTACTTC,CASSRSQGKSYEQYF
TRBJ1-6,-,-,TRBV5-8,TGTGCCACCCGAGCGGGCTATAATTCACCCCTCCACTTT,CATRAGYNSPLHF
TRBJ2-7,-,-,TRBV5-6,TGTGCCAGCAGCTTGGTGAGGGTCTACGAGCAGTACTTC,CASSLVRVYEQYF
TRBJ2-7,TRBD2,once,TRBV10-2,TGCGCCAGCAGGGGGACTAGCGGGAGTAGGTACGAGCAGTACTTC,CASRGTSGSRYEQYF
TRBJ2-3,TRBD2,-,TRBV30,TGTGCCTGGAGCCCAGGACTAGCGGGAGTTGATACGCAGTATTTT,CAWSPGLAGVDTQYF
TRBJ2-1,TRBD2,-,TRBV11-2,TGTGCCAGCAGCTTATTCCCCCCACTAGCGGGGTCCTACAATGAGCAGTTCTTC,CASSLFPPLAGSYNEQFF
TRBJ2-7,TRBD2,-,TRBV18,TGTGCCAGCTCACCAACCGGGACTACCTACGAGCAGTACTTC,CASSPTGTTYEQYF